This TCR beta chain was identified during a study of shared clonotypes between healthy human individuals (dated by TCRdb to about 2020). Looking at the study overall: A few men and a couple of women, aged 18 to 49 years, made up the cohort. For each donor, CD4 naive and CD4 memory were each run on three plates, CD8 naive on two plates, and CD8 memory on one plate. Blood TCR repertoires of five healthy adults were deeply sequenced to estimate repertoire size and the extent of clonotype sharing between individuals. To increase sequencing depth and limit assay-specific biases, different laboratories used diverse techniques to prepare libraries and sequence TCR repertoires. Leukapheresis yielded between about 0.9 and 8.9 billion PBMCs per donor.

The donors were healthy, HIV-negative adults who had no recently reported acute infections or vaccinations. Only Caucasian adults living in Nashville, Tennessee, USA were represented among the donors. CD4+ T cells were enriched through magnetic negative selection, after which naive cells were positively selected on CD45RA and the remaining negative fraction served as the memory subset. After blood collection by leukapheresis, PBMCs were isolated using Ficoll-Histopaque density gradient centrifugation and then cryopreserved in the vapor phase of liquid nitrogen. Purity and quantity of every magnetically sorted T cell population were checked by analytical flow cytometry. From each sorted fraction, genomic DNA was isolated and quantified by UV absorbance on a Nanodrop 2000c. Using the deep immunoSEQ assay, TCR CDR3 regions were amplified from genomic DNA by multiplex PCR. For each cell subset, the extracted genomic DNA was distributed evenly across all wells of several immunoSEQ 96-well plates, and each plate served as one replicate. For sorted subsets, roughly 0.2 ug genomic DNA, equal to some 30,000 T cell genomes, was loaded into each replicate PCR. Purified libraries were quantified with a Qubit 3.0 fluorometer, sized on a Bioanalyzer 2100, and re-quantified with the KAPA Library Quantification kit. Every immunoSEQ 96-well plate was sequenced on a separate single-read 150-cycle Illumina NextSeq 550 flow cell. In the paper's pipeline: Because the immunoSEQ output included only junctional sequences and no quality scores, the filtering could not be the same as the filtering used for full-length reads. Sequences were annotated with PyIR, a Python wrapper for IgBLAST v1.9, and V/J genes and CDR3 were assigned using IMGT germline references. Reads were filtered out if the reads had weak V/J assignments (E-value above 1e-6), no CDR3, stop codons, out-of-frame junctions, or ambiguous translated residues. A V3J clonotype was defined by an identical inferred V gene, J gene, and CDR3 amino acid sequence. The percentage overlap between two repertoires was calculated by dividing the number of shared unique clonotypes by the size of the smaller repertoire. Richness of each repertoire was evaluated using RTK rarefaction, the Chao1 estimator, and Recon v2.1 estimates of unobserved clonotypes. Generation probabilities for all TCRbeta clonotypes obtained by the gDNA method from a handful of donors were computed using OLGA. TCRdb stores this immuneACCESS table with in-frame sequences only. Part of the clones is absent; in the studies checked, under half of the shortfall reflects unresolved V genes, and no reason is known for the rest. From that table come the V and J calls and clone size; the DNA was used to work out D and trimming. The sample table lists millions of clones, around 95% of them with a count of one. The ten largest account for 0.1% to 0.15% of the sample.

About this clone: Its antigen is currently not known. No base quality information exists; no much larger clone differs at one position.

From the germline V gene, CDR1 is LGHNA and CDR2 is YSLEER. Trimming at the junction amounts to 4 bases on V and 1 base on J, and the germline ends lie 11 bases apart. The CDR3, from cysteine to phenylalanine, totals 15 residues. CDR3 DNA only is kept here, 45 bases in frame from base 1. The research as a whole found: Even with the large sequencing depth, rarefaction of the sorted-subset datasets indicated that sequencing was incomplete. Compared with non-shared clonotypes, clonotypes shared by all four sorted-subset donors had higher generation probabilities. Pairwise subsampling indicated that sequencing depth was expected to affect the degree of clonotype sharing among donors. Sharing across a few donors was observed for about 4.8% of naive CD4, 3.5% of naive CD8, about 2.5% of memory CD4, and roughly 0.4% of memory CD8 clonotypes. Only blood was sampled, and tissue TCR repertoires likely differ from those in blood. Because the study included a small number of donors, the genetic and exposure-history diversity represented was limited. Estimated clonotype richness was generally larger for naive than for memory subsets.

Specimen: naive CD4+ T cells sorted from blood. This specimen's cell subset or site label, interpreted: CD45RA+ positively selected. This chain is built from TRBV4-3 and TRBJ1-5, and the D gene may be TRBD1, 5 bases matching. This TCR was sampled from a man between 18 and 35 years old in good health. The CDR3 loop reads CASSRGVGSNQPQHF. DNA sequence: TGCGCCAGCAGCCGGGGGGTAGGGAGCAATCAGCCCCAGCATTTT.